The source of this T cell receptor beta chain is a study of shared clonotypes between healthy human individuals. Study-wide results and caveats: Across subsets, estimated richness was generally greater for naive than for memory populations. Sampling was confined to blood; repertoires within tissues likely differ. Against clonotypes common to all four donors, non-shared ones had lower generation probabilities.

Naive CD8 cells were CD45RO-negative, positively selected for CCR7, excluding terminally differentiated effector memory CD45RA+ cells. Generated by immunoSEQ multiplex PCR, the TCRdb table keeps only in-frame clones and is missing some. Of millions of clones listed, about 94% were seen once; the top ten hold roughly 1%. To note about this clone: What it binds is unknown.

The receptor comes from a man in his late teens or twenties in good health. Sequencing used naive CD8+ T cells sorted from blood.

Written as DNA, the CDR3 is TGCGCCAGCAGCGAAAGAGAGACCCAGTACTTC. Translating it yields CASSERETQYF. The V gene is TRBV5-1, the J gene TRBJ2-5; D call uncertain. The germline gives CDR1 SGHRS, CDR2 YFSETQ. The germline V and J ends were trimmed by 4 bases and 4 bases, with 5 bases remaining between them. This CDR3 spans 11 amino acids. The entire variable domain, with the rest obtained from reference TRBV5-1 and TRBJ2-5, is as follows: KAGVTQTPRYLIKTRGQQVTLSCSPISGHRSVSWYQQTPGQGLQFLFEYFSETQRNKGNFPGRFSGRQFSNSRSEMNVSTLELGDSALYLCASSERETQYFGPGTRLLVL.